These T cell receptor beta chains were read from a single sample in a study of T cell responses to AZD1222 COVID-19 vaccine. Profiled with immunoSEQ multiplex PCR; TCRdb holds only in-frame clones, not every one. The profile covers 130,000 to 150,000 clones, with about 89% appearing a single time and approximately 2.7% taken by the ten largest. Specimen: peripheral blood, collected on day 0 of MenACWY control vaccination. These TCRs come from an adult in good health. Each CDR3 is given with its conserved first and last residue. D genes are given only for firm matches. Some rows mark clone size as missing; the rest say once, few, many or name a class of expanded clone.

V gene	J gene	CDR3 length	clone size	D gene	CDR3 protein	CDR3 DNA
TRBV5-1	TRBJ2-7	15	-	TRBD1	CASSSARGQGKVQYF	TGCGCCAGCAGCTCGGCGCGGGGACAGGGGAAGGTGCAGTACTTC
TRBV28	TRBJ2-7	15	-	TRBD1	CASRTGQPSSYEQYF	TGTGCCAGCAGGACGGGACAGCCAAGCTCCTACGAGCAGTACTTC
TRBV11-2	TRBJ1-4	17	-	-	CASRLSGRGRTNEKLFF	TGTGCCAGCAGACTTAGCGGCCGGGGGCGGACTAATGAAAAACTGTTTTTT
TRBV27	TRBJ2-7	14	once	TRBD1	CASSLWGTGYEQYF	TGTGCCAGCAGTTTATGGGGGACAGGTTACGAGCAGTACTTC
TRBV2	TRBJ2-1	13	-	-	CASSDSEVDEQFF	TGTGCCAGCAGTGACTCGGAGGTCGATGAGCAGTTCTTC
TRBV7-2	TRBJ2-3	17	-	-	CASSLATGASSTDTQYF	TGTGCCAGCAGCTTAGCGACGGGAGCCTCTAGCACAGATACGCAGTATTTT
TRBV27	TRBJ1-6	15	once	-	CASSWGTIYNSPLHF	TGTGCCAGCAGTTGGGGGACAATCTATAATTCACCCCTCCACTTT
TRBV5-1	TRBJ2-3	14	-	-	CASRTRQAADTQYF	TGCGCCAGCAGGACCCGACAGGCCGCAGATACGCAGTATTTT
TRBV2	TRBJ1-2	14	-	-	CASSGGVTFYGYTF	TGTGCCAGCAGTGGGGGGGTCACGTTCTATGGCTACACCTTC
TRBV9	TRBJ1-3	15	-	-	CASSPRFSSGNTIYF	TGTGCCAGCAGCCCCAGATTCAGCTCTGGAAACACCATATATTTT
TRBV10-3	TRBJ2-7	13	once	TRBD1	CAIRPDRVAEQYF	TGTGCCATCAGACCGGACAGGGTTGCCGAGCAGTACTTC
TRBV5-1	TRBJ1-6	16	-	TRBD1	CASSLDPRDRGSPLHF	TGCGCCAGCAGCTTGGACCCGAGGGACAGGGGGTCACCCCTCCACTTT
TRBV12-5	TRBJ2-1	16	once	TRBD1	CASGWGTGGDDNEQFF	TGTGCTAGTGGTTGGGGGACAGGGGGCGACGACAATGAGCAGTTCTTC
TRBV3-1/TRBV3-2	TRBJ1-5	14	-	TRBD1	CASSLGQGSQPQHF	TGTGCCAGCAGCCTGGGACAGGGAAGTCAGCCCCAGCATTTT
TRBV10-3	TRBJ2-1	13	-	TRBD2	CAISVAGGNEQFF	TGTGCCATCAGTGTAGCGGGGGGGAATGAGCAGTTCTTC
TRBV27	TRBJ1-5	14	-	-	CASSLKSYSQPQHF	TGTGCCAGCAGTTTAAAATCTTATTCGCAGCCCCAGCATTTT
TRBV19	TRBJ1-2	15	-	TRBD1	CASSPSRDRPRGYTF	TGTGCCAGTAGTCCCTCTCGGGACAGGCCTCGGGGCTACACCTTC
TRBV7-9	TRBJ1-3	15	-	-	CASIGTFGSGNTIYF	TGTGCCAGCATCGGGACCTTCGGCTCTGGAAACACCATATATTTT
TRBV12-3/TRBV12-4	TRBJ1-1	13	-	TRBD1	CASEGQGNTEAFF	TGTGCCAGCGAGGGACAGGGGAACACTGAAGCTTTCTTT
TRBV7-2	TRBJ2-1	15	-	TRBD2	CASSLGSGGAYEQFF	TGTGCCAGCAGCTTAGGTAGCGGGGGGGCCTATGAGCAGTTCTTC
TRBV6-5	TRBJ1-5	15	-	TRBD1	CASSTDRVGNQPQHF	TGTGCCAGCAGTACCGACAGGGTTGGCAATCAGCCCCAGCATTTT
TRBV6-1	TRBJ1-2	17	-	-	CASSEIGRQDSNYGYTF	TGTGCCAGCAGTGAAATCGGGCGGCAGGACTCCAACTATGGCTACACCTTC
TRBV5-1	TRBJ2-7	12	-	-	CASSLGRSEQYF	TGCGCCAGCAGCTTGGGGAGAAGCGAGCAGTACTTC
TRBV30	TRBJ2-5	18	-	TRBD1	CAWSGWDSQHGAQETQYF	TGTGCCTGGAGTGGTTGGGACAGCCAACATGGGGCACAAGAGACCCAGTACTTC